The present T cell receptor beta chain was sequenced within a study of blood T cell repertoires in COVID-19. Study summary: The samples span acute and convalescent COVID-19 from the United States, Italy and Spain. Sources were T cells, B-cell-depleted T cells, or PBMCs; the material itself was cDNA or gDNA.

Original analysis: Nucleated cell number was recorded as an estimate derived from reference gene primer amplification. Clones were read by immunoSEQ multiplex PCR, and TCRdb kept only the in-frame ones, dropping some. For V, J and clone size, that table is used; D and trimming come from the DNA. The data contain 110,000 or so clones, more than 75% of them singletons. In this sample, this clone turned up once. V shed 5 bases, J shed 1 base, and the junction held 5 bases outside the gene matches. Germline V lookup: CDR1 SGHRS, CDR2 YFSETQ. CDR3 size: 16 residues. Sequencing was done on a sample of peripheral blood. The origin of this receptor is a man aged 35-49 years with acute or convalescent COVID-19. V is TRBV5-1 and J is TRBJ2-7, with 14 positions matching TRBD2. The CDR3 bases are TGCGCCAGCAGTTTCGGGACTAGCGGGAGTTCCTACGAGCAGTACTTC. Protein product: CASSFGTSGSSYEQYF.